The rows below give T cell receptor beta chains drawn from one sample of a study of T cell responses to AZD1222 COVID-19 vaccine. Libraries were prepared by immunoSEQ multiplex PCR; TCRdb keeps only in-frame clonotypes and omits some of them. The sample includes approximately 110,000 clones, approximately 92% seen only once; the top ten take about 7.7%. The sample here was peripheral blood, taken 28 days after the second AZD1222 dose. These receptors were obtained from an adult who received the AZD1222 COVID-19 vaccine. Both conserved end residues are part of each CDR3. The D gene is left open where the match is weak. Expanded clones are given a class, and other clones once, few, many or no size at all.

V gene	clone size	D gene	J gene	CDR3 DNA	CDR3 protein
TRBV24-1	-	-	TRBJ2-6	TGTGCCACCAGTGGGACAGCTCGCCCTGGGGCCAACGTCCTGACTTTC	CATSGTARPGANVLTF
TRBV4-2	-	-	TRBJ1-5	TGTGCCAGCAGCCAAGTAGGGACCTTACAGCAGCCCCAGCATTTT	CASSQVGTLQQPQHF
TRBV23-1	-	-	TRBJ2-7	TGCGCCAGCAGTCACCTTCACTTTAACATCGTCTACGAGCAGTACTTC	CASSHLHFNIVYEQYF
TRBV16	-	-	TRBJ1-6	TGTGCCAGCCAGGGACGGAGCTATAATTCACCCCTCCACTTT	CASQGRSYNSPLHF
TRBV12-3/TRBV12-4	once	-	TRBJ2-3	TGTGCCAGCAGTTTGGTTTTCTCGGATACGCAGTATTTT	CASSLVFSDTQYF
TRBV29-1	-	TRBD1	TRBJ2-2	TGCAGCGTTGAAAATGGGGACAGCAACACCGGGGAGCTGTTTTTT	CSVENGDSNTGELFF
TRBV27	-	-	TRBJ1-6	TGTGCCAGCAGTAACCCAGGGGAAACCCCCAATTCACCCCTCCACTTT	CASSNPGETPNSPLHF
TRBV7-2	once	-	TRBJ1-1	TGTGCCAGCAGACTACCCGTGGTAAGCACTGAAGCTTTCTTT	CASRLPVVSTEAFF
TRBV2	-	-	TRBJ1-3	TGTGCCAGCAACGTCGACAGCCAGTGGGGAAACACCATATATTTT	CASNVDSQWGNTIYF
TRBV4-1	-	TRBD1	TRBJ1-1	TGCGCCAGCAGCCTCGGACAGGGGGCTGGGGAGACTGAAGCTTTCTTT	CASSLGQGAGETEAFF
TRBV15	-	-	TRBJ2-2	TGTGCCACCAGCAGAGGCTCCCCCAGGGGATTTAACACCGGGGAGCTGTTTTTT	CATSRGSPRGFNTGELFF
TRBV19	-	-	TRBJ2-7	TGTGCCAGTAGTATATTTGCAAGAGGGGACGAGCAGTACTTC	CASSIFARGDEQYF
TRBV6-4	-	TRBD1	TRBJ2-1	TGTGCCAGCAGTGCCCGGACAGGGCGCAATGAGCAGTTCTTC	CASSARTGRNEQFF